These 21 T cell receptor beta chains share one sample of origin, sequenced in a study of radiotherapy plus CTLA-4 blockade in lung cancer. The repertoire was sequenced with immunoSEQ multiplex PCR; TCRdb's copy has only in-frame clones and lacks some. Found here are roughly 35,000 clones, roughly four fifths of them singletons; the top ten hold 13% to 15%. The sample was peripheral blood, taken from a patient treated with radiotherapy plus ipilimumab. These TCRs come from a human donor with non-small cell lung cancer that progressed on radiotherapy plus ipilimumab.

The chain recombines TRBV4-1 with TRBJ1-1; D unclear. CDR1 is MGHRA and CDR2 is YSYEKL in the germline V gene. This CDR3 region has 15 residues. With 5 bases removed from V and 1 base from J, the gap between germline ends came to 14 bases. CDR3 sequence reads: CASSRVLGSNTEAFF. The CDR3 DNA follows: TGCGCCAGCAGCAGGGTTTTGGGGTCGAACACTGAAGCTTTCTTT.

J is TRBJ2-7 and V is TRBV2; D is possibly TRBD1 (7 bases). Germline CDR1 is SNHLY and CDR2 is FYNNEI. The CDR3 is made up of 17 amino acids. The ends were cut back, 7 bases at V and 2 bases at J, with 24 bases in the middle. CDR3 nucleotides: TGTGCCAGCAATATCCGCCCGGGGAGGACAGGTCCCTACGAGCAGTACTTC. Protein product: CASNIRPGRTGPYEQYF.

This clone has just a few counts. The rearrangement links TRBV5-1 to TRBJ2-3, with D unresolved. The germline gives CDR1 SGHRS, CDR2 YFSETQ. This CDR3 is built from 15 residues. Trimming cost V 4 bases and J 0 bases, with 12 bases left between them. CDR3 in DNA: TGCGCCAGCAGCGAAGAACGCAGGAGCACAGATACGCAGTATTTT. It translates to CASSEERRSTDTQYF. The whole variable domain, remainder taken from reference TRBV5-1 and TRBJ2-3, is KAGVTQTPRYLIKTRGQQVTLSCSPISGHRSVSWYQQTPGQGLQFLFEYFSETQRNKGNFPGRFSGRQFSNSRSEMNVSTLELGDSALYLCASSEERRSTDTQYFGPGTRLTVL.

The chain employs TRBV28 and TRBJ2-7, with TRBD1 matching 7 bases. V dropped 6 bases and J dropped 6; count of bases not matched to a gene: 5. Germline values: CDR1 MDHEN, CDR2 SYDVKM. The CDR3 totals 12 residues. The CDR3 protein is CASRTGTPEQYF. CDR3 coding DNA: TGTGCCAGCAGGACAGGGACGCCCGAGCAGTACTTC.

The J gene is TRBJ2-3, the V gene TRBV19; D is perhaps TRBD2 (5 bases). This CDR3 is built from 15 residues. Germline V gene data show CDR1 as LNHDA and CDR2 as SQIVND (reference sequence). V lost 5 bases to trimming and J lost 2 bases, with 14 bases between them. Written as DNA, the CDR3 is TGTGCCAGTAGTCCGGGATTCTCCTACACAGATACGCAGTATTTT. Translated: CASSPGFSYTDTQYF.

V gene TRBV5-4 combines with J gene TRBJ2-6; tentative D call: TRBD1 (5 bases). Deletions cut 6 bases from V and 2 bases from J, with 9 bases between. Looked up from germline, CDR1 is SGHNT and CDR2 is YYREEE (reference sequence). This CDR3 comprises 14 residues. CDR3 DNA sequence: TGTGCCAGCACCTCACAGGCTGGGGCCAACGTCCTGACTTTC. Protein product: CASTSQAGANVLTF.

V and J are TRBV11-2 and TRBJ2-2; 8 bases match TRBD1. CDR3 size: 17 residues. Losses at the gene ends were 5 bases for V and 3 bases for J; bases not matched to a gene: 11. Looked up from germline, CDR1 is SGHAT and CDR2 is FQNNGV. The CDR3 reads CASSERQGALDTGELFF. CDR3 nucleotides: TGTGCCAGCAGCGAGCGGCAGGGGGCTTTGGACACCGGGGAGCTGTTTTTT.

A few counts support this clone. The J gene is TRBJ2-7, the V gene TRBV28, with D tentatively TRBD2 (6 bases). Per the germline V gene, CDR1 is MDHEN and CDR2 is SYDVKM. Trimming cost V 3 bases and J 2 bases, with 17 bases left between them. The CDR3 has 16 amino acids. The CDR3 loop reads CASSFFGTPTTYEQYF. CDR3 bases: TGTGCCAGCAGTTTTTTCGGGACTCCGACCACCTACGAGCAGTACTTC. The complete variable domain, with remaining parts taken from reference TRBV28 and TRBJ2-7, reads DVKVTQSSRYLVKRTGEKVFLECVQDMDHENMFWYRQDPGLGLRLIYFSYDVKMKEKGDIPEGYSVSREKKERFSLILESASTNQTSMYLCASSFFGTPTTYEQYFGPGTRLTVT.

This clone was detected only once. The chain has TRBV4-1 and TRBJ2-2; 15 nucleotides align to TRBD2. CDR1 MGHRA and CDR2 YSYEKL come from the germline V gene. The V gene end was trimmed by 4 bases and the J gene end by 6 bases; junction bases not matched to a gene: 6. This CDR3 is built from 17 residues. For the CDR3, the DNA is TGCGCCAGCAGCCTCACGGGACTAGCGGGAGGTGCCGGGGAGCTGTTTTTT. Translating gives CASSLTGLAGGAGELFF.

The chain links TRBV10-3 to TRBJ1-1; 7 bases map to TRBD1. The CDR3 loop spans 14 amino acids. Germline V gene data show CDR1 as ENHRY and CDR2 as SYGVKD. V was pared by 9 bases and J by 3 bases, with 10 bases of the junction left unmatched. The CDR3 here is CAIQSDRFDTEAFF. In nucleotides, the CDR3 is TGTGCCATACAGTCGGACAGGTTTGACACTGAAGCTTTCTTT.

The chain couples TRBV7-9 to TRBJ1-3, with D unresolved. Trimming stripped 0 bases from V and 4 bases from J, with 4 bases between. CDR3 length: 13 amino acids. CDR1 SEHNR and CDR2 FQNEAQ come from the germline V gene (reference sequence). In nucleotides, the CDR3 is TGTGCCAGCAGCTTAGCAGGCGGAAACACCATATATTTT. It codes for CASSLAGGNTIYF.

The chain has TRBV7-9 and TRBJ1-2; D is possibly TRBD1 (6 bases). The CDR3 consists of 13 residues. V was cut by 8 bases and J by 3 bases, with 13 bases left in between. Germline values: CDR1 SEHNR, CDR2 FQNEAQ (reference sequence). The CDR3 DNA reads TGTGCCAGCGTCGGGGGCGCGGACTATGGCTACACCTTC. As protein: CASVGGADYGYTF.

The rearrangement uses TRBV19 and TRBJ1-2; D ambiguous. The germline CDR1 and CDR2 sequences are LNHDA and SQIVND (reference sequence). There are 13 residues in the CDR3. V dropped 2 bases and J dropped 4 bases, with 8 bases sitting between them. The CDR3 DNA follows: TGTGCCAGTAGTATACAGGCCCGCTATGGCTACACCTTC. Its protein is CASSIQARYGYTF.

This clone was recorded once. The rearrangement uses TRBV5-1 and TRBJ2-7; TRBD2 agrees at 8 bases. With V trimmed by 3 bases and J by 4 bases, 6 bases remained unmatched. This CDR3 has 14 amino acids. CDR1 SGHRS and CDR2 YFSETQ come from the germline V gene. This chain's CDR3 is CASSSGLGVYEQYF. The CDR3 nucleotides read TGCGCCAGCAGCTCGGGACTAGGGGTATACGAGCAGTACTTC.

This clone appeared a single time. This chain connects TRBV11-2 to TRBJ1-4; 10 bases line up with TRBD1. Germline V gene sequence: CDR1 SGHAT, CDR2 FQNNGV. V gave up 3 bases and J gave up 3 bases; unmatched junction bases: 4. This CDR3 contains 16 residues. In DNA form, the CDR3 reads TGTGCCAGCAGCTTGAGGACAGGGGGGGCTAATGAAAAACTGTTTTTT. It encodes CASSLRTGGANEKLFF.

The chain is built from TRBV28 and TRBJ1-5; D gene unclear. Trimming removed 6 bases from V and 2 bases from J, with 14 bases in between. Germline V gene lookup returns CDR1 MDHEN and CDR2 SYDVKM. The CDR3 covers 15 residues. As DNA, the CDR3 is TGTGCCAGCAGCCGACCAAGGGAGGGCAATCAGCCCCAGCATTTT. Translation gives CASSRPREGNQPQHF.

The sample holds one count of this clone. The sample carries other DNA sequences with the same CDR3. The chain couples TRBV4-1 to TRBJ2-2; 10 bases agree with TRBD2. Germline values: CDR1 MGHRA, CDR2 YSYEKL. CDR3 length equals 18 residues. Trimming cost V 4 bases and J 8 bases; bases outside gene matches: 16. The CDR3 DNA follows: TGCGCCAGCAGCCCAGGGGGGCTAGCGGGAGTAGGAACAGGGGAGCTGTTTTTT. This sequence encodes CASSPGGLAGVGTGELFF.

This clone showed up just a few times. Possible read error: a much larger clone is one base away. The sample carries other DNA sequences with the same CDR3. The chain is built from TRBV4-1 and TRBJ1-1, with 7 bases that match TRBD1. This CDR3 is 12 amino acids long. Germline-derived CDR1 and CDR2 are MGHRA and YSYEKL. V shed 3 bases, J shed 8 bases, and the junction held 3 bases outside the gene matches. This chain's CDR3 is CASSHQTGEAFF. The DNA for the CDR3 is TGCGCCAGCAGCCATCAGACAGGGGAAGCTTTCTTT.

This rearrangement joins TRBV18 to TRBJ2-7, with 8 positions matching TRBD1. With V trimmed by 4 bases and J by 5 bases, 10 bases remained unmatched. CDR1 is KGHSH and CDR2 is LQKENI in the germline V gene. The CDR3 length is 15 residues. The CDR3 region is CASSQPTGDLDEQYF. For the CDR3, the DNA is TGTGCCAGCTCACAACCGACAGGGGATCTAGACGAGCAGTACTTC. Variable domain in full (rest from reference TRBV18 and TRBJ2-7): NAGVMQNPRHLVRRRGQEARLRCSPMKGHSHVYWYRQLPEEGLKFMVYLQKENIIDESGMPKERFSAEFPKEGPSILRIQQVVRGDSAAYFCASSQPTGDLDEQYFGPGTRLTVT.

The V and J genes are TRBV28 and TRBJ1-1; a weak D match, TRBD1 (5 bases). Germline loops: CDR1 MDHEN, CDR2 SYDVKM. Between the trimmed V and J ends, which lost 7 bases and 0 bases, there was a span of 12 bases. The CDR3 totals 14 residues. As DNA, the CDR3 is TGTGCCAGCACCCAAGGGGAAATGAACACTGAAGCTTTCTTT. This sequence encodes CASTQGEMNTEAFF.

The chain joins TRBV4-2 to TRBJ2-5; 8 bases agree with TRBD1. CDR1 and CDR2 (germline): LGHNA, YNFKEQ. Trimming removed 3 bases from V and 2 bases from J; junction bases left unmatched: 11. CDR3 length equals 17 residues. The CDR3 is CASSHEATGALQETQYF. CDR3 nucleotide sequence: TGTGCCAGCAGCCACGAGGCGACAGGGGCACTTCAAGAGACCCAGTACTTC.